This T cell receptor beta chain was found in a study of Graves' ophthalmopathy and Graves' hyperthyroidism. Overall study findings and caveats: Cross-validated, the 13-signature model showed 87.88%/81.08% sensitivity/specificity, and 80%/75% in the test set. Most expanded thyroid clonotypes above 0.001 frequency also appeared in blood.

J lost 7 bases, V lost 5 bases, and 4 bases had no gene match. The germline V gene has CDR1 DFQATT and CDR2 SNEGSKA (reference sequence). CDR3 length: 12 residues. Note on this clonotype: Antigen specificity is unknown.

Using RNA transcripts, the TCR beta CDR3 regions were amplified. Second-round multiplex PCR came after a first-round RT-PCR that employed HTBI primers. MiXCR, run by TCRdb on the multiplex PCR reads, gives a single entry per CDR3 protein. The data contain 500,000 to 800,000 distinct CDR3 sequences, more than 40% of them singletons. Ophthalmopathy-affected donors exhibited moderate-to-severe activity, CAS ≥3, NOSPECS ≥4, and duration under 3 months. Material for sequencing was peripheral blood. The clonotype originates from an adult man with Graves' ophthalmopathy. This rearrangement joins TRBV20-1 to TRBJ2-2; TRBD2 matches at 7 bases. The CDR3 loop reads CSAGGGIGELFF. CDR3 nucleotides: TGCAGTGCTGGGGGGGGGATCGGGGAGCTGTTTTTT.